Following are 18 T cell receptor beta chains from one sample sequenced in a study of cytomegalovirus exposure and HLA in healthy donors. PCR amplification relied on 60 Vbeta primers (plus 13 Jbeta primers). Assay: immunoSEQ multiplex PCR; the TCRdb copy retains only in-frame clones and omits some. The data hold around 220,000 clones, with roughly 84% observed a single time. The specimen sequenced was PBMCs. The receptors come from a girl aged 5-17 years in good health and CMV-seronegative.

The chain combines TRBV5-3 with TRBJ1-5; no firm D call. TRBV5-3 is noted as an ORF with a role that remains uncertain. The V and J ends lost 4 bases and 5 bases respectively, with 16 bases between them. CDR3 size: 15 residues. CDR3 region: CARSPIAGEYQPQHF. The CDR3 DNA follows: TGTGCCAGAAGCCCGATCGCCGGTGAGTATCAGCCCCAGCATTTT.

Worth noting for this clone: The sample has other DNA sequences that encode this CDR3 too. In DNA, the CDR3 is TGTGCCAGCAGTTTATTGACTGGGGGCTACACCTTC. It translates to CASSLLTGGYTF. The chain carries TRBV28 and TRBJ1-2; the D is unclear. Germline loops: CDR1 MDHEN, CDR2 SYDVKM. V was clipped by 1 base and J by 8 bases, with 8 bases between them. The CDR3 runs 12 residues.

V usage is TRBV28 and J usage is TRBJ1-3; D possibly corresponds to TRBD1 (5 bases). The germline gives CDR1 MDHEN, CDR2 SYDVKM. Trimming removed 2 bases from V and 2 bases from J, with 13 bases in between. The CDR3 loop spans 16 amino acids. The CDR3 bases are TGTGCCAGCAGTTTAGCAGGGATTAATCCTGGAAACACCATATATTTT. Its protein is CASSLAGINPGNTIYF.

This sequence joins TRBV7-2 and TRBJ1-5; D is unresolved. The CDR3 has 14 amino acids. Trimming pared 3 bases from V and 3 bases from J, leaving 9 bases between. Germline CDR1 and CDR2: SGHTA and FQGNSA. CDR3 amino acids: CASSFTQANQPQHF. The CDR3 nucleotides are TGTGCCAGCAGCTTTACCCAAGCCAATCAGCCCCAGCATTTT. Using reference TRBV7-2 and TRBJ1-5 for the parts outside the CDR3, the full variable domain is GAGVSQSPSNKVTEKGKDVELRCDPISGHTALYWYRQSLGQGLEFLIYFQGNSAPDKSGLPSDRFSAERTGGSVSTLTIQRTQQEDSAVYLCASSFTQANQPQHFGDGTRLSIL.

The gene calls are TRBV4-1 and TRBJ2-5; TRBD2 is a possible D gene (6 bases). Looked up from germline, CDR1 is MGHRA and CDR2 is YSYEKL. With 6 bases removed from V and 5 bases from J, the gap between germline ends came to 13 bases. The CDR3 length is 13 residues. DNA for the CDR3: TGCGCCAGCAGTGTCGGGACTCTGGAGACCCAGTACTTC. Translation: CASSVGTLETQYF.

The chain combines TRBV19 with TRBJ1-6, with D perhaps TRBD1 (5 bases). Germline values: CDR1 LNHDA, CDR2 SQIVND (reference sequence). V was trimmed by 5 bases and J by 10 bases, leaving 21 bases between them. CDR3 length: 16 residues. The CDR3 reads CASSAPEQGRGSPLHF. CDR3 DNA sequence: TGTGCCAGTAGTGCTCCAGAGCAGGGCCGGGGGTCACCCCTCCACTTT.

The gene calls are TRBV6-6 and TRBJ1-1; possibly TRBD1 for D (6 bases). Germline assignment: CDR1 MNHNY and CDR2 SVGAGI (reference sequence). Trimming took off 0 bases at V and 2 bases at J, with 10 bases between the two ends. CDR3 length: 15 amino acids. The CDR3 DNA follows: TGTGCCAGCAGTTACTCGACAGGATTTAACACTGAAGCTTTCTTT. This encodes CASSYSTGFNTEAFF.

This chain uses TRBV19 with TRBJ1-2, with D tentatively TRBD1 (5 bases). The CDR3 length is 12 residues. Germline V CDR1 and CDR2: LNHDA, SQIVND (reference sequence). The V and J ends lost 7 bases and 8 bases respectively, with 14 bases between them. The CDR3 here is CASMGGDQGYTF. DNA of the CDR3: TGTGCCAGTATGGGGGGGGATCAAGGCTACACCTTC.

There are a few counts of this clone. The chain links TRBV9 to TRBJ2-1, with TRBD1 as a possible D gene (8 bases). The CDR3 covers 17 residues. V lost 2 bases, J lost 8 bases, and 23 bases lay in between. Germline CDR1 reads SGDLS; CDR2 reads YYNGEE. The CDR3 is CASSVVGQGGAGDEQFF. CDR3 in DNA: TGTGCCAGCAGCGTGGTCGGACAGGGAGGGGCGGGAGATGAGCAGTTCTTC.

The chain joins TRBV6-6 to TRBJ2-1, with a tentative D call TRBD1 (5 bases). This CDR3 region has 16 residues. Trimming left V 5 bases short and J 9 bases short, with 23 bases between. From germline, CDR1 is MNHNY and CDR2 SVGAGI (reference sequence). The CDR3 sequence: CASSIETGLGQGEQFF. The CDR3 DNA sequence: TGTGCCAGCAGTATTGAAACAGGTCTCGGTCAGGGTGAGCAGTTCTTC.

This rearrangement joins TRBV7-9 to TRBJ2-2, with a weak D call TRBD2 (7 bases). The CDR3 is made up of 17 amino acids. Germline CDR1 SEHNR, CDR2 FQNEAQ (reference sequence). Between the trimmed V and J ends, which lost 5 bases and 2 bases, there was a span of 18 bases. CDR3: CASSQGRGIANTGELFF. In DNA, the CDR3 is TGTGCCAGCAGCCAGGGGAGGGGAATCGCAAACACCGGGGAGCTGTTTTTT.

The chain employs TRBV7-2 and TRBJ2-1, with 7 bases lining up with TRBD2. Germline V gene data show CDR1 as SGHTA and CDR2 as FQGNSA. The CDR3 spans 16 residues. J was trimmed by 9 bases and V by 6 bases; bases with no gene match: 17. CDR3 in amino acids: CASRGLGAGPFSEQFF. The CDR3 nucleotides read TGTGCCAGCAGGGGCCTCGGAGCGGGGCCATTTAGTGAGCAGTTCTTC.

The gene calls are TRBV5-4 and TRBJ2-7; D uncertain. The CDR3 consists of 14 residues. CDR1 is SGHNT, CDR2 YYREEE, per germline (reference sequence). V gave up 2 bases and J gave up 6 bases, with 15 bases separating them. Written as DNA, the CDR3 is TGTGCCAGCAGCTTTGGGCGAACCTCCGGCGAGCAGTACTTC. Translation: CASSFGRTSGEQYF.

This clone was detected a few times. V usage is TRBV5-4 and J usage is TRBJ1-4; TRBD1 is a possible D gene (6 bases). This CDR3 contains 16 residues. The V gene's germline CDR1 is SGHNT and CDR2 YYREEE (reference sequence). V was clipped by 4 bases and J by 6 bases, with 19 bases between them. Written as DNA, the CDR3 is TGTGCCAGCAGCCCCCTTCCGGGACAAGACGATGAAAAACTGTTTTTT. Translated: CASSPLPGQDDEKLFF. The entire variable domain, with the rest obtained from reference TRBV5-4 and TRBJ1-4, is as follows: ETGVTQSPTHLIKTRGQQVTLRCSSQSGHNTVSWYQQALGQGPQFIFQYYREEENGRGNFPPRFSGLQFPNYSSELNVNALELDDSALYLCASSPLPGQDDEKLFFGSGTQLSVL.

The rearrangement joins TRBV18 to TRBJ2-5, with D tentatively TRBD2 (6 bases). The CDR3 spans 12 residues. Germline CDR1 KGHSH, CDR2 LQKENI. V was clipped by 4 bases and J by 4 bases, with 7 bases between them. Here the CDR3 DNA reads TGTGCCAGCTCACGAGCGGGAGAGACCCAGTACTTC. This sequence encodes CASSRAGETQYF.

The rearrangement joins TRBV5-1 to TRBJ1-1; D remains ambiguous. Germline V CDR1 and CDR2: SGHRS, YFSETQ. The length of the CDR3 is 13 residues. V was clipped by 4 bases and J by 6 bases, with 13 bases between them. CDR3 loop: CASSPALGAEAFF. The CDR3 coding sequence is TGCGCCAGCAGCCCCGCCCTCGGGGCTGAAGCTTTCTTT.

The chain employs TRBV2 and TRBJ2-7, with 8 bases matching TRBD2. CDR3 length: 14 residues. Trimming cost V 6 bases and J 0 bases; bases outside gene matches: 4. Germline V gene sequence: CDR1 SNHLY, CDR2 FYNNEI. The CDR3 DNA is TGTGCCAGCAGGGCACTAGCGGACTCCTACGAGCAGTACTTC. Its translation is CASRALADSYEQYF.

The V and J genes are TRBV5-6 and TRBJ2-5, with a tentative D call TRBD2 (5 bases). The J call is in doubt because the DNA end fits TRBJ2-7 better. Germline lookup yields CDR1 SGHDT and CDR2 YYEEEE. The CDR3 runs to 13 residues. The chain's CDR3 is CASSSGIPIEQYF. CDR3 nucleotides: TGTGCCAGCAGCTCCGGGATTCCCATCGAGCAGTACTTC.